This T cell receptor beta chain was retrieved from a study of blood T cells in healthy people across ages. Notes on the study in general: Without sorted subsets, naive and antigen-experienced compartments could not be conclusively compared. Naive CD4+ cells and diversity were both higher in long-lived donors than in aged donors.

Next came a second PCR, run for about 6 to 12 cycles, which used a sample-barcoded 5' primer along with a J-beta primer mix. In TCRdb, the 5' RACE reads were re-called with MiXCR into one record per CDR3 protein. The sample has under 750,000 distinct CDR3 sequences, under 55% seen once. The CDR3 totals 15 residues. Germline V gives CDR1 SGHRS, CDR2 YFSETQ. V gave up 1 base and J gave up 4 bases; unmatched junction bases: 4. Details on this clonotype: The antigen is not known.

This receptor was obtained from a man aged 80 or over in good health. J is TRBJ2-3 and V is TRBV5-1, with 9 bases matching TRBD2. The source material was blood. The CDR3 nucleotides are TGCGCCAGCAGCTTGAATCGACTAGCGGCAGATACGCAGTATTTT. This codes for CASSLNRLAADTQYF.